This passage covers 15 T cell receptor beta chains from one sample sequenced in a study of beta chain features in type 1 diabetes. Expressed TCRB transcripts were sequenced because the entire RNA isolate underwent reverse transcription. Repertoires were generated with immunoSEQ multiplex PCR, while TCRdb's copy carries only in-frame clones and drops some. The sample holds 500,000 to 850,000 clones, 11% to 15% seen once. Their antigens are not known. Findings and limits, study-wide: Researchers report that Type 1 diabetes patients had moderately but significantly shorter TCRB CDR3s across all four CD4+ subsets.

The sequenced sample consisted of naive CD4+ T cells from blood. These receptors all stem from a man younger than 35 with type 1 diabetes.

CDR3 coding DNA: TGTGCCAGCAGCCAAGACATCAGGACCCCGAACACCGGGGAGCTGTTTTTT. Residues: CASSQDIRTPNTGELFF. This chain uses TRBV14 with TRBJ2-2; D remains ambiguous. V was cut by 0 bases and J by 0 bases, with 11 bases left in between. CDR1 is SGHDN and CDR2 is FVKESK in the germline V gene. The CDR3 sequence is 17 residues long.

This clone has only a few counts. CDR3 residues: CASSLGGLVDTQYF. The CDR3 DNA follows: TGTGCCAGCAGCTTAGGAGGACTAGTGGATACGCAGTATTTT. The chain employs TRBV7-9 and TRBJ2-3; 7 nucleotides match TRBD2. V was pared by 1 base and J by 6 bases, with 4 bases of the junction left unmatched. Germline V gene sequence: CDR1 SEHNR, CDR2 FQNEAQ (reference sequence). CDR3 length equals 14 residues.

V is TRBV27 and J is TRBJ2-2, with 13 nucleotides matching TRBD2. Per germline, CDR1 MNHEY and CDR2 SMNVEV (reference sequence). CDR3 length: 16 residues. V was clipped by 3 bases and J by 8 bases; unmatched bases: 6. The DNA of the CDR3 is TGTGCCAGCAGTTTCAGCACTAGCGGGGGGGCTGGGGAGCTGTTTTTT. Its protein is CASSFSTSGGAGELFF.

The rearrangement joins TRBV15 to TRBJ1-2, with D possibly being TRBD1 (5 bases). Trimming removed 1 base at V and 5 bases at J, with 14 bases between. Germline V CDR1 and CDR2: LNHNV, YYDKDF (reference sequence). This CDR3 comprises 15 residues. For the CDR3, the DNA is TGTGCCACCAGCAGAGGGGCTATGGGGGATTATGGCTACACCTTC. Residues: CATSRGAMGDYGYTF.

The V and J genes are TRBV7-2 and TRBJ2-5; the match to TRBD1 covers 10 bases. V shed 5 bases, J shed 3 bases, and the junction held 6 bases outside the gene matches. Per the germline V gene, CDR1 is SGHTA and CDR2 is FQGNSA. The CDR3 is 15 amino acids. The CDR3: CASSVRGTGEETQYF. CDR3 DNA: TGTGCCAGCAGCGTCCGGGGGACAGGGGAAGAGACCCAGTACTTC.

In its sample, this clone was seen a few times. V is TRBV5-6 and J is TRBJ1-2; 7 positions agree with TRBD1. Germline V gene data show CDR1 as SGHDT and CDR2 as YYEEEE. J gave up 5 bases and V 2 bases, and 6 bases lay outside the gene matches. This CDR3 has 14 residues. The CDR3 nucleotides read TGTGCCAGCAGCTTTCAGACAGGGAGGTATGGCTACACCTTC. This translates into CASSFQTGRYGYTF.

V gene TRBV18 combines with J gene TRBJ2-3; D is unclear. The V end was cut by 6 bases, the J end by 2 bases, with 18 bases between. Germline V gene sequence: CDR1 KGHSH, CDR2 LQKENI. This CDR3 is built from 16 residues. The CDR3: CASSEAIPSITDTQYF. The CDR3 coding sequence is TGTGCCAGCTCCGAGGCGATACCCTCGATCACAGATACGCAGTATTTT.

This sequence joins TRBV5-1 and TRBJ1-1, with TRBD1 as a possible D gene (5 bases). In germline, CDR1 is SGHRS, CDR2 YFSETQ. The CDR3 extends over 13 amino acids. Trimming removed 4 bases from V and 7 bases from J, with 14 bases in between. CDR3 sequence: CASSPHWDGEAFF. The DNA for the CDR3 is TGCGCCAGCAGCCCGCACTGGGACGGTGAAGCTTTCTTT.

This clone came up a few times. The CDR3 protein is CASSALTGGSTEAFF. CDR3 bases: TGCGCCAGCAGCGCCCTGACAGGGGGAAGCACTGAAGCTTTCTTT. V usage is TRBV5-1 and J usage is TRBJ1-1, with 9 nucleotides matching TRBD1. CDR3 length: 15 residues. Trimming at V came to 4 bases and at J to 4 bases, leaving 8 bases not matched to a gene. Germline CDR1 is SGHRS and CDR2 is YFSETQ.

This clone has only a few counts. The rearrangement links TRBV27 to TRBJ2-1, with TRBD2 matching over 11 bases. Germline CDR1 MNHEY, CDR2 SMNVEV (reference sequence). This CDR3 is built from 15 residues. J was trimmed by 6 bases and V by 4 bases; bases with no gene match: 5. The CDR3 is CASSSTSGVPNEQFF. The CDR3 nucleotides read TGTGCCAGCAGTTCGACTAGCGGGGTCCCCAATGAGCAGTTCTTC.

This sequence joins TRBV10-3 and TRBJ1-2; D ambiguous. Trimming took 5 bases from V and 6 from J, leaving 13 bases between them. This CDR3 has 13 amino acids. Looked up from germline, CDR1 is ENHRY and CDR2 is SYGVKD. The CDR3 region is CAISPNRGDGYTF. The CDR3 DNA reads TGTGCCATCAGTCCAAACCGCGGGGATGGCTACACCTTC.

V usage is TRBV2 and J usage is TRBJ1-2; TRBD1 is a possible D gene (6 bases). Deletions cut 2 bases from V and 1 base from J, with 11 bases between. The germline V gene encodes CDR1 SNHLY and CDR2 FYNNEI. This CDR3 has 15 residues. The CDR3 bases are TGTGCCAGCAGTGAACAGGGACAACTTAACTATGGCTACACCTTC. Translated, it gives CASSEQGQLNYGYTF.

This clone was detected a few times. The chain combines TRBV19 with TRBJ1-2, with D perhaps matching TRBD1 (5 bases). Germline V gives CDR1 LNHDA, CDR2 SQIVND (reference sequence). The length of the CDR3 is 15 residues. The ends were cut back, 5 bases at V and 8 bases at J, with 21 bases in the middle. The CDR3 protein is CASSFPRSVKGGYTF. For the CDR3, the DNA is TGTGCCAGTAGTTTTCCCCGGTCCGTCAAGGGGGGCTACACCTTC.

This clone was seen more than once but under ten times. In DNA, the CDR3 is TGTGCCTGGAGTGTACGGGCGCGGGGTGAGCAGTTCTTC. This sequence encodes CAWSVRARGEQFF. The rearrangement links TRBV30 to TRBJ2-1, with TRBD2 as a possible D gene (6 bases). The CDR3 loop spans 13 amino acids. Germline loops: CDR1 GTSNPN, CDR2 SVGIG (reference sequence). V dropped 0 bases and J dropped 9 bases, with 12 bases sitting between them.

This clone occurred a few times. A junction boundary mismatches the germline segment, possibly from a read error. The chain recombines TRBV7-7 with TRBJ2-7; D could derive from TRBD1 or TRBD2 (5 bases each). This CDR3 has 13 residues. Germline V gene data show CDR1 as SSHAT and CDR2 as FNYEAQ (reference sequence). The CDR3 spells CASSLGTQYEQYF. The CDR3 DNA is TGTGCTAGCAGCTTAGGGACCCAATACGAGCAGTACTTC.